Listed here are 16 T cell receptor beta chains from one sample, sequenced in a study of blood T cells in healthy people across ages. PCR was performed a second time for about 7 to 11 cycles using a sample-barcoded 5' primer and a J-beta primer mix. TCRdb recomputed calls from the 5' RACE reads with MiXCR, one row per CDR3 protein. The table includes hundreds of thousands of distinct CDR3 sequences, 48% detected once. Sequencing used blood. Receptors originate from a man aged 30-40 years in good health.

V is TRBV25-1 and J is TRBJ2-6; D ambiguous. V was pared by 1 base and J by 0 bases, with 7 bases between. The CDR3 consists of 16 residues. Germline CDR1 reads MGHDK; CDR2 reads SYGVNS. This chain's CDR3 is CASSEFLGSGANVLTF. The CDR3 nucleotides read TGTGCCAGCAGTGAATTTTTAGGCTCTGGGGCCAACGTCCTGACTTTC. The full variable domain, rest sourced from reference TRBV25-1 and TRBJ2-6, is EADIYQTPRYLVIGTGKKITLECSQTMGHDKMYWYQQDPGMELHLIHYSYGVNSTEKGDLSSESTVSRIRTEHFPLTLESARPSHTSQYLCASSEFLGSGANVLTFGAGSRLTVL.

The chain couples TRBV6-2 or TRBV6-3 to TRBJ2-7; a possible D gene is TRBD1 (6 bases). V was trimmed by 5 bases and J by 1 base, leaving 18 bases between them. The CDR3 extends over 16 amino acids. CDR1 is MNHEY and CDR2 is SVGEGT in the germline V gene. CDR3 bases: TGTGCCAGCAGTCCTTCCTGGGGGCGTTCTTCCTACGAGCAGTACTTC. This encodes CASSPSWGRSSYEQYF.

This clonotype has a single count. The chain employs TRBV4-1 and TRBJ2-1; perhaps D is TRBD1 or TRBD2 (5 bases each). The CDR3 consists of 14 residues. Germline V CDR1 and CDR2: MGHRA, YSYEKL. V dropped 8 bases and J dropped 3 bases, with 14 bases sitting between them. For the CDR3, the DNA is TGCGCCAGCGGAGATTGGGACGGCTACAATGAGCAGTTCTTC. Translated, it gives CASGDWDGYNEQFF.

Comment on this clonotype: A read error may account for a junction end that differs from germline. The rearrangement links TRBV20-1 to TRBJ1-1; D unclear. CDR3 length: 12 amino acids. Germline V lookup: CDR1 DFQATT, CDR2 SNEGSKA (reference sequence). DNA for the CDR3: TGCAGTGCTAGCCCCACGAACACTGAAGTTTTCTTT. This encodes CSASPTNTEVFF.

Details on this clonotype: An end of the junction does not agree with germline; a read error may underlie this. V and J are TRBV4-1 and TRBJ2-3; D might be TRBD1 (6 bases). The CDR3 totals 13 residues. Per germline, CDR1 MGHRA and CDR2 YSYEKL. The CDR3 region is CAGSPSRGDTQYF. The CDR3 DNA reads TGCGCCGGCAGCCCCTCCAGGGGAGATACGCAGTATTTT.

This clonotype occurred a few times. J is TRBJ2-3 and V is TRBV7-9; D gene unclear. The CDR3 has 14 amino acids. Trimming pared 8 bases from V and 2 bases from J, leaving 14 bases between. Germline V gene sequence: CDR1 SEHNR, CDR2 FQNEAQ (reference sequence). The CDR3 loop is CASATLGNTDTQYF. The CDR3 nucleotides are TGTGCCAGCGCCACCTTGGGGAACACAGATACGCAGTATTTT. The full variable domain, rest sourced from reference TRBV7-9 and TRBJ2-3, is DTGVSQNPRHKITKRGQNVTFRCDPISEHNRLYWYRQTLGQGPEFLTYFQNEAQLEKSRLLSDRFSAERPKGSFSTLEIQRTEQGDSAMYLCASATLGNTDTQYFGPGTRLTVL.

This clonotype was seen a handful of times. The genes are TRBV7-8 and TRBJ2-5; the D gene could be TRBD1 or TRBD2 (5 bases each). This CDR3 spans 14 amino acids. Germline V gene lookup returns CDR1 SGHVS and CDR2 FQNEAQ. Trimming removed 3 bases from V and 1 base from J, with 9 bases in between. CDR3 loop: CASSFRGAQETQYF. The CDR3, as DNA: TGTGCCAGCAGCTTTAGAGGGGCCCAAGAGACCCAGTACTTC.

Only a few counts were recorded for this clonotype. The rearrangement links TRBV5-1 to TRBJ1-1, with a weak D call TRBD1 (6 bases). The germline V and J ends were trimmed by 4 bases and 0 bases, with 13 bases remaining between them. The CDR3 spans 15 residues. Germline lookup yields CDR1 SGHRS and CDR2 YFSETQ. The CDR3 protein is CASSQQGPVNTEAFF. CDR3 in DNA: TGCGCCAGCAGCCAACAGGGCCCGGTGAACACTGAAGCTTTCTTT.

The chain is built from TRBV29-1 and TRBJ2-5; D is unclear. CDR3 length equals 9 residues. V dropped 5 bases and J dropped 4 bases, with 2 bases sitting between them. Germline V gives CDR1 SQVTM, CDR2 ANQGSEA. The CDR3 region is CSVLETQYF. CDR3 DNA: TGCAGCGTTCTAGAGACCCAGTACTTC. Full variable domain (rest looked up from reference TRBV29-1 and TRBJ2-5): SAVISQKPSRDICQRGTSLTIQCQVDSQVTMMFWYRQQPGQSLTLIATANQGSEATYESGFVIDKFPISRPNLTFSTLTVSNMSPEDSSIYLCSVLETQYFGPGTRLLVL.

V and J are TRBV24-1 and TRBJ1-5, with D tentatively TRBD1 (6 bases). Germline CDR1 and CDR2: KGHDR and SFDVKD. This CDR3 is built from 17 residues. V lost 3 bases, J lost 3 bases, and 17 bases lay in between. Here the CDR3 reads CATSDPRRGANNQPQHF. The CDR3 DNA is TGTGCCACCAGTGATCCCCGGAGGGGGGCAAACAATCAGCCCCAGCATTTT.

The V call is TRBV5-1, the J call TRBJ2-3; TRBD1 matches 10 bases. The J segment lost 2 bases and the V segment lost 4 bases, leaving 4 bases of the junction unmatched. CDR3 length: 15 amino acids. Germline-derived CDR1 and CDR2 are SGHRS and YFSETQ. The CDR3 loop reads CASSGTGENTDTQYF. The CDR3 DNA follows: TGCGCCAGCAGCGGGACAGGGGAGAACACAGATACGCAGTATTTT.

This rearrangement joins TRBV6-5 to TRBJ2-2; D unresolved. The CDR3 is made up of 17 amino acids. The V end lost 7 bases, the J end lost 0 bases, and 18 bases lay between the germline ends. Germline CDR1 and CDR2: MNHEY and SVGAGI. The CDR3 DNA follows: TGTGCCAGCACTTTACTTGGACGGTTCGCGAACACCGGGGAGCTGTTTTTT. This gives the protein CASTLLGRFANTGELFF.

This clonotype was picked up a small number of times. V and J are TRBV2 and TRBJ1-4; 9 bases line up with TRBD1. Germline V lookup: CDR1 SNHLY, CDR2 FYNNEI. J gave up 6 bases and V 7 bases, and 9 bases lay outside the gene matches. CDR3 size: 15 residues. CDR3: CASTESGQGYEKLFF. As DNA, the CDR3 is TGTGCCAGCACCGAAAGTGGACAGGGGTATGAAAAACTGTTTTTT.

This sequence joins TRBV11-3 and TRBJ2-1; D is perhaps TRBD2 (5 bases). The germline V gene has CDR1 SGHNT and CDR2 YENEEA. V was cut by 5 bases and J by 4 bases, with 15 bases left in between. The CDR3 sequence is 15 residues long. CDR3 nucleotide sequence: TGTGCCAGCAGCCCCTTAAGGACGGGGTACAATGAGCAGTTCTTC. It translates to CASSPLRTGYNEQFF.

The genes are TRBV30 and TRBJ1-1, with a tentative D call TRBD1 (5 bases). Germline V gene sequence: CDR1 GTSNPN, CDR2 SVGIG (reference sequence). This CDR3 is built from 11 residues. V was pared by 4 bases and J by 8 bases, with 11 bases between. CDR3: CAWTRQTEAFF. For the CDR3, the DNA is TGTGCCTGGACCCGACAGACGGAAGCTTTCTTT.

V gene TRBV25-1 combines with J gene TRBJ2-3, with 7 nucleotides matching TRBD1. CDR1 MGHDK and CDR2 SYGVNS come from the germline V gene. V lost 4 bases to trimming and J lost 0 bases; unmatched junction nucleotides: 4. The CDR3 extends over 15 amino acids. The CDR3 DNA reads TGTGCCAGCAGTGGGGGACAGTTTAGCACAGATACGCAGTATTTT. It specifies CASSGGQFSTDTQYF.